This TCR beta chain was profiled in a study of cytomegalovirus exposure and HLA in healthy donors (dated by TCRdb to about 2017). Context from the whole study: An earlier analysis of roughly 500 of the donors reported about 280 Gb of sequence data and 100 million to 120 million unique TCR beta sequences obtained from some 200 million T cells. An early release covering just under 650 HLA-typed donors comprised approximately 300 gigabases of sequencing data and tens of millions of unique TCR sequences. Of the roughly 400 genotyped donors, 70% to 90% were placed in the genetic ancestry cluster associated with self-reported Caucasian donors. The study was designed to test whether signatures of past pathogen exposure could be identified by cataloging public T cell receptors. The study profiled the T cell repertoires of 550 to 700 subjects by immunosequencing and related them to cytomegalovirus serostatus. A separate validation cohort of about 110 different subjects was used in addition to the 666-subject first cohort. The study combined high-throughput TCR immunosequencing, statistical association of individual TCRs with disease status, and machine learning to predict cytomegalovirus infection status. To study patterns of TCR occurrence, a later analysis re-analyzed previously published TCR beta repertoires from around 670 donors and added high-resolution HLA genotyping. The later analysis used no new phenotypic data to find candidate immune exposures, relying instead on TCR beta sequences and their occurrence across donors. An earlier analysis of roughly 580 of the donors used high-throughput TCR beta sequencing to judge whether each TCR beta V gene segment behaved as functional or pseudogenic. Donor age, sex, ethnicity and CMV serostatus were collected together with the repertoire data. A later genetic analysis took genome-wide SNP genotypes for 398 of the 666 donors and used that subset as a discovery cohort. All discovery cohort repertoires had been generated on a single sequencing platform. Class I and class II HLA loci were covered by the typing at four-digit resolution. Typing coverage varied by locus: 629-630 donors for A, B, C, DRB1 and DQB1; more than 500 for DQA1; nearly 610 for DPA1; roughly 450 for DPB1. About five DR-DQ haplotypes were handled as single units for association and clustering, since linkage in the cohort was strong. Across under 500 genotyped donors of the cohort, an average of about 240,000 unique TCR beta nucleotide sequences per donor were sequenced, and roughly a sixth of those sequences were non-productive.

In its sample, this clone was seen once. The antigen it recognizes is unknown. No base quality values were provided; no much bigger clone lies one nucleotide off. Trimming costs V 4 bases and J 8 bases, and their ends lie 17 bases apart. The cysteine opens and the phenylalanine closes a CDR3 of 14 amino acids. The entry retains the CDR3 DNA only, 42 bases that are in frame from base 1. Sequences MNHEY (CDR1) and SMNVEV (CDR2) are obtained from the germline V gene (reference sequence). The cohort was made up of 500 to 850 healthy bone marrow donors. Cohort members were all nominally healthy when sampled, although unrecorded immune exposures were likely present. The donor tested CMV seronegative and was one of the 352 seronegative cohort members. Each donor provided a peripheral blood sample, and peripheral blood mononuclear cells were used for TCR beta sequencing. Genomic DNA extraction from the blood cell samples was performed with the Qiagen DNeasy Blood Extraction Kit.

Overall results and qualifications from the work: When HLA alleles, especially DR and DQ, strongly co-occurred, TCR associations were difficult to assign to individual alleles. In vitro tests confirmed that a few of the cytomegalovirus-associated TCR beta chains recognize cytomegalovirus antigens. The only immune exposure information available for the cohort was CMV serostatus. An association between a missense DCLRE1C variant and V-gene and J-gene trimming of TCR beta chains was found in a later genetic analysis and replicated in an independent cohort. It was suggested by the authors that the approach could potentially be generalized to other disease states and immunological phenotypes. According to a later genetic analysis, donors in an Asian-associated ancestry cluster had fewer N-insertions in productive TCRs than the approximately 710-donor mean. According to a later analysis, parvovirus B19, influenza, CMV and Epstein-Barr virus appeared linked to several top co-occurrence clusters. Most TCR sequences were seen in very few donors, while some public TCRs were found in many individuals. Correlated functional status among segregating V segments might be attributable to linkage disequilibrium, but an unknown experimental factor could not be ruled out. At a false discovery rate of 0.05, a later analysis linked approximately 18,000 TCR beta sequences to specific HLA alleles. Some IMGT-functional V segments, including TRBV6-2 and TRBV6-3, could not be told apart with the 87-base-pair reads, so those segments were excluded. A later analysis found that HLA-associated TCR beta chains were more clonally expanded and had lower generation probabilities than equally common non-associated chains. In this cohort, only TCR beta chains were sequenced, and detectable features were limited by the absence of alpha or paired-chain data. According to a later analysis, TCR association rates differed among HLA loci, with DRB1 alleles showing the most associated TCRs and HLA-C alleles showing the fewest. Because counts were too low, more than 15 rarely observed V segments, including chromosome 9 orphons, were left out of the earlier analysis of some 600 of the donors. Because HLA typing was missing for some donors at each locus, association tests included only the typed subset. In an earlier analysis of roughly 560 of the donors, most TCR beta V segments were observed in productive rearrangements about 87% or about 30% of the time, broadly matching IMGT annotations. A total of fewer than 200 TCR beta chains were listed by the study as associated with cytomegalovirus. A cluster of highly shared sequence variants was judged likely to be a technical artifact of the sequencing pipeline. In both the original and validation cohorts, the classifier was reported to diagnose cytomegalovirus status with high specificity and sensitivity. A further reported finding was that TCR beta sequences accurately predicted the HLA-A and HLA-B alleles for most subjects in the first cohort. Sequencing depth was assumed to be roughly uniform across donors in the presence/absence analyses, though that assumption may not hold. According to a later analysis, most CMV-associated TCR beta chains appeared to be HLA-restricted, and the HLA associations seemed to be driven largely by CMV exposure.

The library came from the immunoSEQ multiplex PCR assay. For the multiplex PCR, a mixture combining 60 forward primers for TCR Vbeta segments and 13 reverse primers for TCR Jbeta segments was used. The CDR3 region of rearranged TCR beta genes was amplified from genomic DNA with a multiplex PCR assay. The Illumina HiSeq System was used to sequence the amplified TCR beta libraries as 87-base-pair reads. Regarding the original processing steps: A later analysis tallied 70 million to 100 million unique TCR beta chains across the approximately 670 repertoires, and around 9.9 million of those chains were shared by two or more donors. To remove PCR and sequencing errors, raw reads were error-corrected and collapsed into unique sequences using a nearest-neighbor algorithm that merged closely related sequences. V, D and J gene segments were assigned by aligning CDR3 sequences to IMGT reference sequences. For a sequence to be retained, a match of at least six nucleotides to both a V gene segment and a J gene segment was required. A rearrangement was called productive if the CDR3 had no stop codons and remained in frame with V and J, and every other rearrangement was called non-productive. CDR3 was defined according to IMGT convention as the region running from the second conserved V-encoded cysteine to the conserved J-encoded phenylalanine. The earlier analysis of 500 to 650 of the donors excluded any sequence lacking an unambiguous match to a single V gene segment. In an earlier analysis of more than 500 of the donors, a V segment was called functional when productive rearrangements were above 56.7%, and segregating when the standard deviation between donors exceeded 5%. A statistical classification framework was developed to diagnose cytomegalovirus status using the catalog of TCR beta chain sequences. V and J gene assignment, in a later analysis, came from comparing TCR nucleotide sequences with IMGT/GENE-DB human TR gene sequences. In a later analysis, CDR3 sequences and most-parsimonious VDJ recombination scenarios were assigned using the TCRdist pipeline. In a later analysis, every TCR beta chain was defined by the combination of its CDR3 amino acid sequence and its V-gene family, and reads without a unique V-gene family were dropped. A later analysis removed 592 highly shared, low-generation-probability nucleotide sequences to deal with suspected cross-contamination and a sequencing artifact. A later analysis calculated a clonal expansion index for each public chain from normalized within-repertoire ranks of inferred template counts. Generation probabilities in a later analysis came from a VDJ recombination model fitted to out-of-frame rearrangements, and those results were checked against IGoR. Hypergeometric tests were used in a later analysis to score TCR-TCR, TCR-HLA and TCR-CMV co-occurrence, with a repertoire-size bias correction applied to the TCR pairs. False discovery rates were estimated in a later analysis by permuting HLA or CMV assignments 20 times. In a later analysis, co-occurring TCRs were grouped using DBSCAN, with TCRdist sequence similarity added in when clustering inside HLA-allele-positive subsets. Repertoires with fewer than 30,000 or more than 120,000 public chains were left out of co-occurrence clustering, as were about five repertoires with anomalous nucleotide sharing. What TCRdb holds here is the immuneACCESS table cut down to in-frame rearrangements. Part of the clones is not present; checked against another copy, under half of the missing clones reflect an unresolved V gene, and the others are unexplained. V and J calls and clone size are those listed in that table; D and trimming were worked out from the DNA. This sample is represented by tens of thousands of clones; 67% of them were singletons. The top ten clonotypes cover under 2.5% of the sample.

The origin of this receptor is a man aged 25-45 years in good health and CMV-seronegative. Material for sequencing was PBMCs. Recombination linked TRBV27 to TRBJ1-2; the D segment could be TRBD1, given 6 matching bases. The nucleotides read TGTGCCAGCAGTTCCCCGAGCAGGGGTCAAGGCTACACCTTC. Translated, it gives CASSSPSRGQGYTF.